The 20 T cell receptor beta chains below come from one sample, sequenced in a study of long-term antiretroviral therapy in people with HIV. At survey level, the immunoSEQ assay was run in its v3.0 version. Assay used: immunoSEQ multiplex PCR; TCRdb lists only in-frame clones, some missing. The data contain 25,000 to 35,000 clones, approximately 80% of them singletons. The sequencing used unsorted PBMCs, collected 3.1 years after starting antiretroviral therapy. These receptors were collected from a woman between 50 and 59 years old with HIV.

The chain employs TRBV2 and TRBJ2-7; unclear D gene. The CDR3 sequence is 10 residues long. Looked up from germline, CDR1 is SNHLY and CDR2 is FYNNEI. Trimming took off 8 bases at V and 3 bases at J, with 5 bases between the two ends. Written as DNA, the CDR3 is TGTGCCAGCGGTATCTACGAGCAGTACTTC. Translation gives CASGIYEQYF.

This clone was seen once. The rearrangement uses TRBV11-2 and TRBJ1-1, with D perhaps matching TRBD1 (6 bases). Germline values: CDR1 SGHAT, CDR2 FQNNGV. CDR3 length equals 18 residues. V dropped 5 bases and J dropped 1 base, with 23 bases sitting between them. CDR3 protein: CASSLGGLEGLTNTEAFF. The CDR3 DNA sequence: TGTGCCAGCAGCCTAGGGGGACTAGAGGGACTCACGAACACTGAAGCTTTCTTT. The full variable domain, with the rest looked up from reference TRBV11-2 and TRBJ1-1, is EAGVAQSPRYKIIEKRQSVAFWCNPISGHATLYWYQQILGQGPKLLIQFQNNGVVDDSQLPKDRFSAERLKGVDSTLKIQPAKLEDSAVYLCASSLGGLEGLTNTEAFFGQGTRLTVV.

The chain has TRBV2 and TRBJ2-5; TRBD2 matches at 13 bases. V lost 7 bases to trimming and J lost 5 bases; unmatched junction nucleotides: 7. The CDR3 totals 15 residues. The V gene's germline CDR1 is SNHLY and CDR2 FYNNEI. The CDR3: CASTTSGGAGETQYF. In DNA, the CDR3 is TGTGCCAGCACCACTAGCGGGGGGGCCGGTGAGACCCAGTACTTC.

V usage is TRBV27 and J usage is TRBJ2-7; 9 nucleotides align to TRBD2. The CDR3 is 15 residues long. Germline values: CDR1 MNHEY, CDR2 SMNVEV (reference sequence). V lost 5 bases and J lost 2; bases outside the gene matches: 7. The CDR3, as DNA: TGTGCCAGCAGTAACTTAGCGGGGGTTCCCTACGAGCAGTACGTC. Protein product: CASSNLAGVPYEQYV.

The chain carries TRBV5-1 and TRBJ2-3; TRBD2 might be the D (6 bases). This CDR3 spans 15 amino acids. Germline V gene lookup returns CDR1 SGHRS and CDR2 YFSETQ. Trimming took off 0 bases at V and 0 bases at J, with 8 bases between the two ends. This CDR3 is CASSLAGTSTDTQYF. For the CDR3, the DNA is TGCGCCAGCAGCTTGGCAGGGACTAGCACAGATACGCAGTATTTT.

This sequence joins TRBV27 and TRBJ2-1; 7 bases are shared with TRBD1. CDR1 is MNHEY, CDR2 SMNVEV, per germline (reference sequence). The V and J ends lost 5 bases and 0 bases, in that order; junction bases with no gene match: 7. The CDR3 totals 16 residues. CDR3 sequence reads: CASSNPRDSSYNEQFF. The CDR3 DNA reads TGTGCCAGCAGTAACCCTCGGGACAGCTCCTACAATGAGCAGTTCTTC.

The CDR3 DNA follows: TGTGCCAGCAGTGACGGGCCGACTACGGTGGATAGCAATCAGCCCCAGCATTTT. It translates to CASSDGPTTVDSNQPQHF. The chain recombines TRBV2 with TRBJ1-5; no clear D gene. Trimming took 3 bases from V and 0 from J, leaving 18 bases between them. CDR1 is SNHLY, CDR2 FYNNEI, per germline. The CDR3 consists of 18 residues.

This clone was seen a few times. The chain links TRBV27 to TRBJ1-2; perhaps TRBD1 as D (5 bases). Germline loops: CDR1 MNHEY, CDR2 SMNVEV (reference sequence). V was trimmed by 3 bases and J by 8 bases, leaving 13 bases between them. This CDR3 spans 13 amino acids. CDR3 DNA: TGTGCCAGCAGTTTTGAAGTGGGGGTCGGCTACACCTTC. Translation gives CASSFEVGVGYTF.

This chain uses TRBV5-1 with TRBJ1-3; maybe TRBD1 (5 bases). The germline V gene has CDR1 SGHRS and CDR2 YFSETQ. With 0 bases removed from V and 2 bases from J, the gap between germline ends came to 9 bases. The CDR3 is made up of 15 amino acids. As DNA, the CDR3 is TGCGCCAGCAGCTTGGAGGGGATAGCTGGAAACACCATATATTTT. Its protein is CASSLEGIAGNTIYF.

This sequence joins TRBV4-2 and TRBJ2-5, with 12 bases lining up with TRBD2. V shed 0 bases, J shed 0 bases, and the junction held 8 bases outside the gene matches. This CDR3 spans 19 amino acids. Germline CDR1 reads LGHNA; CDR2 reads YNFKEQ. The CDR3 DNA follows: TGTGCCAGCAGCCAAGACCCTAGCGGGGGGGCTGAGTACCAAGAGACCCAGTACTTC. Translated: CASSQDPSGGAEYQETQYF.

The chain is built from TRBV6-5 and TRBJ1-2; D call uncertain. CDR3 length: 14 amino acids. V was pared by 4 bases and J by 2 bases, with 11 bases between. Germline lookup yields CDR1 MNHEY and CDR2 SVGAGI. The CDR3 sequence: CASSSGRVNYGYTF. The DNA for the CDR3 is TGTGCCAGCAGTTCCGGAAGGGTGAACTATGGCTACACCTTC.

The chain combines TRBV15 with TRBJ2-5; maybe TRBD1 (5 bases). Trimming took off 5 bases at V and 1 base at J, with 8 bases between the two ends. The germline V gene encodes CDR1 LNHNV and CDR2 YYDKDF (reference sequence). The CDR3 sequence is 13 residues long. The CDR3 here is CATSPQGQETQYF. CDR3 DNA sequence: TGTGCCACCAGCCCCCAGGGCCAAGAGACCCAGTACTTC.

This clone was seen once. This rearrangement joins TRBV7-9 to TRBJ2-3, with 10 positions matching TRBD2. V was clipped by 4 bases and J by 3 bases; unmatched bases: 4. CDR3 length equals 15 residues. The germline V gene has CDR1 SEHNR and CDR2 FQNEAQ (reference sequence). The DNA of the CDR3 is TGTGCCAGCAGCTGGAGCGGGGGGGCGACAGATACGCAGTATTTT. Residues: CASSWSGGATDTQYF. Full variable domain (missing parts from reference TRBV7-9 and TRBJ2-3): DTGVSQNPRHKITKRGQNVTFRCDPISEHNRLYWYRQTLGQGPEFLTYFQNEAQLEKSRLLSDRFSAERPKGSFSTLEIQRTEQGDSAMYLCASSWSGGATDTQYFGPGTRLTVL.

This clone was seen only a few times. CDR3 in DNA: TGCGCCAGCAGCCAAGGCTTGGACGCGCCTTCCTATGGCTACACCTTC. It encodes CASSQGLDAPSYGYTF. This rearrangement joins TRBV4-1 to TRBJ1-2, with D uncertain. CDR3 size: 16 residues. Trimming stripped 1 base from V and 4 bases from J, with 16 bases between. The germline CDR1 and CDR2 sequences are MGHRA and YSYEKL.

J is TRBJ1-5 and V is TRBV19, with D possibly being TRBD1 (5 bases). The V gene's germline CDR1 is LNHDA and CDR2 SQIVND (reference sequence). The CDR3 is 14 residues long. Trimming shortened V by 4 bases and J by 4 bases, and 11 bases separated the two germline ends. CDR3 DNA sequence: TGTGCCAGTAGTAAGGGGTTTTGGAATCAGCCCCAGCATTTT. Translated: CASSKGFWNQPQHF. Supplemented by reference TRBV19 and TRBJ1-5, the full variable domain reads DGGITQSPKYLFRKEGQNVTLSCEQNLNHDAMYWYRQDPGQGLRLIYYSQIVNDFQKGDIAEGYSVSREKKESFPLTVTSAQKNPTAFYLCASSKGFWNQPQHFGDGTRLSIL.

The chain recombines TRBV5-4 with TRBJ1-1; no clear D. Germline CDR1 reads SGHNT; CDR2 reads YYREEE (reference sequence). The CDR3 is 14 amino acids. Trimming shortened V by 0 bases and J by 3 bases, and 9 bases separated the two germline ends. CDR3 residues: CASSLVGGDTEAFF. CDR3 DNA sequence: TGTGCCAGCAGCTTGGTGGGTGGGGACACTGAAGCTTTCTTT.

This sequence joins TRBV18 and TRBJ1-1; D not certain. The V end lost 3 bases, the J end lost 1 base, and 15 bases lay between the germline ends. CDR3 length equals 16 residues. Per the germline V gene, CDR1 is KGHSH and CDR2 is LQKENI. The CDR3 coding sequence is TGTGCCAGCTCACCGACCTTGGATCCATGGAACACTGAAGCTTTCTTT. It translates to CASSPTLDPWNTEAFF. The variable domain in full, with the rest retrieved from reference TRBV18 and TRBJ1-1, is NAGVMQNPRHLVRRRGQEARLRCSPMKGHSHVYWYRQLPEEGLKFMVYLQKENIIDESGMPKERFSAEFPKEGPSILRIQQVVRGDSAAYFCASSPTLDPWNTEAFFGQGTRLTVV.

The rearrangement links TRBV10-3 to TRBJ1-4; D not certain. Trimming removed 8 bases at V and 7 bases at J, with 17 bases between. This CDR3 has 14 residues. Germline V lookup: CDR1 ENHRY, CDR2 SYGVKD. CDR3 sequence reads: CAIEGGSMGEKLFF. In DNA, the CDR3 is TGTGCCATCGAGGGAGGGTCGATGGGTGAAAAACTGTTTTTT.

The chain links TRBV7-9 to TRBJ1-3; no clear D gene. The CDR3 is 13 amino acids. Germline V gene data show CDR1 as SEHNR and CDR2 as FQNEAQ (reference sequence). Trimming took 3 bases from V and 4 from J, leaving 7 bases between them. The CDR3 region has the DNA TGTGCCAGCAGCTTTGGGTACGGAAACACCATATATTTT. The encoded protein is CASSFGYGNTIYF.

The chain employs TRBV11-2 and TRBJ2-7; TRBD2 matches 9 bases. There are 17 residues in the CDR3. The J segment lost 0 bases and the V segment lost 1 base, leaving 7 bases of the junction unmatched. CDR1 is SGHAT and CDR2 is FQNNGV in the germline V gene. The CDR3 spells CASSLGHGRGGSYEQYV. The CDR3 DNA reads TGTGCCAGCAGCTTAGGTCACGGGCGGGGGGGCTCCTACGAGCAGTACGTC.